The clone carrying this T cell receptor beta chain came up once. Participant ages covered roughly 18 to 89 years across 20 to 30 US areas. Cohorts were determined from participant-reported clinical history. The ends were cut back, 3 bases at V and 0 bases at J, with 18 bases in the middle. The germline CDR1 and CDR2 sequences are SGDLS and YYNGEE. The CDR3 has 17 residues. The sample belongs to a study of blood T cell repertoires in COVID-19. As originally analysed: Reference gene primer amplification gave nucleated cell count estimates. Some clones are missing from TCRdb's copy, which holds only in-frame ones; the method was immunoSEQ multiplex PCR. V and J calls and clone size follow that table, whereas D and trimming were derived from the DNA. Of about 210,000 clones in the sample, around 89% were seen once.

This TCR was sampled from a woman aged 40 to 50 with acute COVID-19. The chain uses TRBV9 and TRBJ1-2; no reliable D call. The sample consisted of PBMCs or T cells enriched from blood (not recorded which). The CDR3 region has the DNA TGTGCCAGCAGCGACCCCTGGGAGGCTCGAGCTAACTATGGCTACACCTTC. Translation gives CASSDPWEARANYGYTF. Variable domain in full (rest from reference TRBV9 and TRBJ1-2): DSGVTQTPKHLITATGQRVTLRCSPRSGDLSVYWYQQSLDQGLQFLIQYYNGEERAKGNILERFSAQQFPDLHSELNLSSLELGDSALYFCASSDPWEARANYGYTFGSGTRLTVV.